This T cell receptor beta chain was recorded in a study of blood T cell repertoires in COVID-19. Whole-study context: COVID-19 samples, acute and convalescent, were from the United States, Italy and Spain.

Clones were sequenced by immunoSEQ multiplex PCR, and TCRdb holds only the in-frame ones, with some missing. The table includes 200,000 to 250,000 clones, 70% to 90% detected once. In this sample, this clone turned up once. J lost 2 bases, V lost 8 bases, and 5 bases had no gene match. This CDR3 comprises 13 residues. Looked up from germline, CDR1 is ENHRY and CDR2 is SYGVKD. The sample was peripheral blood. The sequence derives from a woman between 25 and 40 years old who had recovered from COVID-19. This chain uses TRBV10-3 with TRBJ2-5; TRBD1 matches at 7 bases. CDR3 nucleotides: TGTGCCATCTCGGACAGGAATCAAGAGACCCAGTACTTC. It yields the protein CAISDRNQETQYF.